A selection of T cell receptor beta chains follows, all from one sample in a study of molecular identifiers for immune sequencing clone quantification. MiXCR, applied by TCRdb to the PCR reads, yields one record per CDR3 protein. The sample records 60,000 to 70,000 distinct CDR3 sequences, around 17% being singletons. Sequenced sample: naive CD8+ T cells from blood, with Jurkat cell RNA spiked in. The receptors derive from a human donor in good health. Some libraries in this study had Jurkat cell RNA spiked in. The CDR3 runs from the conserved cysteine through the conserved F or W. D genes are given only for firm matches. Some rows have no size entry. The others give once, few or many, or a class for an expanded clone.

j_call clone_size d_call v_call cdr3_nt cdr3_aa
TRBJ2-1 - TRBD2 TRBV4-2 TGTGCCGGCAGACTAGCGGTACACAATGAGCAGTTCTTC CAGRLAVHNEQFF
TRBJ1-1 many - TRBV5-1 TGCGCCAGCAGCCTGGGCCCTGGGGCTGAAGCTTTCTTT CASSLGPGAEAFF
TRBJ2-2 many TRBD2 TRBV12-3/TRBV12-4 TGTGCCAGCAGTTTAGGCGGGAGTGGCGAGGAGCTGTTTTTT CASSLGGSGEELFF
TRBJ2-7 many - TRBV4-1 TGCGCCAGCAGCCAAGTGAGGGGCTACGAGCAGTACTTC CASSQVRGYEQYF
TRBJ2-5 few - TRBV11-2 TGTGCCAGCAGCTTAGGTTCGGTCCTACACACACAAGAGACCCAGTACTTC CASSLGSVLHTQETQYF
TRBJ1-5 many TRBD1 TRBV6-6 TGTGCCAGCAGTTCGCAGACAGGGGCGGCCAATCAGCCCCAGCATTTT CASSSQTGAANQPQHF
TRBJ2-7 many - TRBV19 TGTGCCAGTAGTACCCGTAGGAAGGGGATTTACGAGCAGTACTTC CASSTRRKGIYEQYF
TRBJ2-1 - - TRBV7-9 TGTGCCAGCAGCTTAGGCGCGGGTGAGCAGTTCTTC CASSLGAGEQFF
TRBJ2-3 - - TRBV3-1 TGTGCCAGCAGCCAAGATAAGGTAGCATGGACCACAGATACGCAGTATTTT CASSQDKVAWTTDTQYF
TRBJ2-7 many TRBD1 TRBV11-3 TGTGCCAGCAGCCCGCGGGACAGGACCTACGAGCAGTACTTC CASSPRDRTYEQYF
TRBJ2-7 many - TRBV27 TGTGCCAGCAATAGGAAAGGGACGGCACGAGAGCAGTACTTC CASNRKGTAREQYF
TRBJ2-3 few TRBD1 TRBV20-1 TGCAGTGCTAGGGGGAACAGGGGAATAAGCGATACGCAGTATTTT CSARGNRGISDTQYF
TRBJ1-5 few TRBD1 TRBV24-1 TGTGCCACCAGTGGAGGACAGGGCTCTGAGCCCCAGCATTTT CATSGGQGSEPQHF
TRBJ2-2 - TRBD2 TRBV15 TGTGCCACCAGCAGCGTATATCTAGCGGGGTCGAACACCGGGGGGCTGTTTTTT CATSSVYLAGSNTGGLFF
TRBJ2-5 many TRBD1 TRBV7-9 TGTGCCAGCAGCTTGACCGGGACAGAGGACCAAGAGACCCAGTACTTC CASSLTGTEDQETQYF
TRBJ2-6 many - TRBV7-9 TGTGCCAGCAGCAGACGAGGGAGAGAATTCGCTGGGGCCAACGTCCTGACTTTC CASSRRGREFAGANVLTF
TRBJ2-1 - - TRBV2 TGTGCCAGCAGCCCTATGGGACCGGGGCAGTTCTTC CASSPMGPGQFF
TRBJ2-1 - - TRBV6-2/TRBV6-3 TGTGCCAGCAGTTACTTCGGGGATGAGCAGTTCTTC CASSYFGDEQFF
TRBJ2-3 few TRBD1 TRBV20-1 TGCAGTGCTCTGGGGGGGACAGGGGAGTTGGGAACAGATACGCAGTATTTT CSALGGTGELGTDTQYF
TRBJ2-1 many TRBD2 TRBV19 TGTGCCAGTAGTATGACTAGCGTAGCCTACAATGAGCAGTTCTTC CASSMTSVAYNEQFF
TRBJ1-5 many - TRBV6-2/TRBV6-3 TGTGCCAGCAGTTACGACATATCGCATCAGCCCCAGCATTTT CASSYDISHQPQHF
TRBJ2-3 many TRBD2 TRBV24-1 TGTGCCACTACATCGGGTAGCGGGAGTCTATATACGCAGTATTTT CATTSGSGSLYTQYF
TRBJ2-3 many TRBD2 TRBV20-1 TGCAGTGCTAGAGAGGCGGGAGGTTTTACAGATACGCAGTATTTT CSAREAGGFTDTQYF
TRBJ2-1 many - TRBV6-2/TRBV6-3 TGTGCCAGCAGTAAGCAGGGTGATGAGCAGTTCTTC CASSKQGDEQFF
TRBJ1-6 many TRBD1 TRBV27 TGTGCCAGCAGTTTGACAGGGCTGGCCTATAATTCACCCCTCCACTTT CASSLTGLAYNSPLHF
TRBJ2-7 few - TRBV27 TGTGCCAGCAGTTGGGGGGGCGGGGACTACGAGCAGTACTTC CASSWGGGDYEQYF
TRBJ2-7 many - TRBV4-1 TGCGCCAGCAGCCAAGATAGTCGGGTCCCCTCCAAGCAGTACTTC CASSQDSRVPSKQYF
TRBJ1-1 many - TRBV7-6 TGTGCCAGCAGCCCCGCGGCCTACAGGGTATCTGAAGCTTTCTTT CASSPAAYRVSEAFF
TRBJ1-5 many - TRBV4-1 TGCGCCAGCAGCCAAACAGGGTGGCAGCCCCAGCATTTT CASSQTGWQPQHF
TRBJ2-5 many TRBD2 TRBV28 TGTGCCAGCAGTTTGGTTAGCGGGAGGGCCAGAGAGACCCAGTACTTC CASSLVSGRARETQYF
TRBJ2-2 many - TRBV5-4 TGTGCCAGCAGCTTGTGGCGGACGAACACCGGGGAGCTGTTTTTT CASSLWRTNTGELFF
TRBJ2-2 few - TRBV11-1 TGTGCCAGCAGCTTAGCGCGAGATTCGAACACCGGGGAGCTGTTTTTT CASSLARDSNTGELFF
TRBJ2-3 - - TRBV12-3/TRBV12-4 TGTGCCAGCAGTTCGGTCAGGGTTCCCGCAGATACGCAGTATTTT CASSSVRVPADTQYF
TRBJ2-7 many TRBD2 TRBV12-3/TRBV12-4 TGTGCCAGCAGCCCCGTGGGACTAGCAGAGTACTACGAGCAGTACTTC CASSPVGLAEYYEQYF
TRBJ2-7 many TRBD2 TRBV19 TGTGCCAGTAGTATTGTAGCGGGAGCCATCGAGCAGTACTTC CASSIVAGAIEQYF
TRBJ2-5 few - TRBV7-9 TGTGCCAGCAGCTTTAGACTAGAAGAGACCCAGTACTTC CASSFRLEETQYF
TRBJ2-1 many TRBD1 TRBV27 TGTGCCAGCAGTTTACGTCAGACAGGGCCCAGCCATGAGCAGTTCTTC CASSLRQTGPSHEQFF
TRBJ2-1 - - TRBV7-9 TGTGCCAGCAGCCCACCGGACCGAAGCTCCTACAATGAGCAGTTCTTC CASSPPDRSSYNEQFF
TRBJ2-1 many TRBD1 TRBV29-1 TGCAGCGTTGTAAAGTCGGGACAGGGGTACAATGAGCAGTTCTTC CSVVKSGQGYNEQFF
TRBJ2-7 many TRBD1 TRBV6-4 TGTGCCAGCAGTGATCCTTTTGGGGACAGGGGGCACGAGCAGTACTTC CASSDPFGDRGHEQYF
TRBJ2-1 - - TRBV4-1 TGCGCCAGCAGCCCCGGGACGGGGTCCGGTAATGAGCAGTTCTTC CASSPGTGSGNEQFF